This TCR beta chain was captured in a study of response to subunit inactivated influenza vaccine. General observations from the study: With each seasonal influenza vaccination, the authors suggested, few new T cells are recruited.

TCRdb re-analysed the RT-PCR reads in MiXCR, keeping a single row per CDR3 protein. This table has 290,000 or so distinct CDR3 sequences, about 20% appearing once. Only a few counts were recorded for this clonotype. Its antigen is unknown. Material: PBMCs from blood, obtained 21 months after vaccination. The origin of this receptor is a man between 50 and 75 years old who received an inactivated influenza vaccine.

DNA for the CDR3: TGTGCCAGCAGACAGACAGGGGTCCTCTTCCATTCACCCCTCCACTTT. It is translated as CASRQTGVLFHSPLHF. V and J are TRBV12-3 or TRBV12-4 and TRBJ1-6; 8 positions agree with TRBD1. The junction had 12 bases not matched to a gene; V was cut back by 6 bases and J by 8 bases. The length of the CDR3 is 16 residues.